One sample yielded the 22 T cell receptor beta chains listed below, sequenced in a study of blood T cell repertoires in COVID-19 (dated by TCRdb to about 2020). Receptor libraries were prepared by the immunoSEQ multiplex PCR assay. TCRdb carries this immuneACCESS record with in-frame sequences only. Its versions omit some clonotypes, under half of them owing to an unresolved V gene in the studies checked, with the rest unexplained. Counted in this sample were over 70,000 clones; 70% to 90% of them appeared once. The ten most abundant clones make up about a tenth of the sample. Sequencing input: peripheral blood. These TCRs come from a man in his sixties with COVID-19, enrolled during active disease.

The V gene is TRBV7-9, the J gene TRBJ2-2; 11 bases agree with TRBD2. V lost 4 bases to trimming and J lost 3 bases; unmatched junction nucleotides: 10. The CDR3 extends over 18 amino acids. CDR1 is SEHNR and CDR2 is FQNEAQ in the germline V gene (reference sequence). The CDR3 is CASSYSGTSGLDTGELFF. The CDR3 bases are TGTGCCAGCAGCTATTCCGGGACTAGCGGCCTGGACACCGGGGAGCTGTTTTTT.

The chain couples TRBV19 to TRBJ2-7; D perhaps matches TRBD2 (5 bases). This CDR3 region has 13 residues. The germline V gene has CDR1 LNHDA and CDR2 SQIVND (reference sequence). V lost 7 bases and J lost 0, with 10 bases in between. In DNA form, the CDR3 reads TGTGCCAGTAAGGAGGCTAGCTCCTACGAGCAGTACTTC. This encodes CASKEASSYEQYF.

This clone was detected only a few times. J is TRBJ1-1 and V is TRBV19, with 7 positions matching TRBD1. Germline values: CDR1 LNHDA, CDR2 SQIVND (reference sequence). V was clipped by 6 bases and J by 2 bases; unmatched bases: 6. The CDR3 runs 14 residues. CDR3 sequence (DNA): TGTGCCAGTAGCCCGGGACAGTACAACACTGAAGCTTTCTTT. Amino acid sequence: CASSPGQYNTEAFF.

The count of this clone is one. The J gene is TRBJ2-6, the V gene TRBV25-1; possible D gene TRBD1, 5 bases. The CDR3 length is 15 residues. V lost 5 bases and J 2 bases, leaving 10 bases between the germline ends. Germline lookup yields CDR1 MGHDK and CDR2 SYGVNS. The CDR3 sequence is CASSLQGTGANVLTF. As DNA, the CDR3 is TGTGCCAGCAGTCTCCAGGGAACTGGGGCCAACGTCCTGACTTTC.

This clone was counted only a few times. J is TRBJ2-1 and V is TRBV2, with 9 bases fitting TRBD1. The ends lost 6 bases at V and 8 bases at J; junction bases unmatched: 11. Germline CDR1 reads SNHLY; CDR2 reads FYNNEI. This CDR3 is 15 amino acids long. CDR3 coding DNA: TGTGCCAGCAGCTCCCAAGGGACAGGGTTCCATGAGCAGTTCTTC. Translating it yields CASSSQGTGFHEQFF.

The DNA of the CDR3 is TGTGCCAGCAGCTTATCCCCACTAGGGACTAGCGGGACCTACGAGCAGTACTTC. It translates to CASSLSPLGTSGTYEQYF. This chain connects TRBV7-7 to TRBJ2-7, with 13 bases identical to TRBD2. The CDR3 contains 18 residues. Germline values: CDR1 SSHAT, CDR2 FNYEAQ (reference sequence). V shed 2 bases and J 2 bases; nucleotides not matched to a gene: 9.

The chain links TRBV7-3 to TRBJ2-1, with 7 bases that match TRBD2. CDR3 size: 18 residues. The trim removed 1 base at V and 1 base at J, leaving 10 bases unmatched. Looked up from germline, CDR1 is SGHTA and CDR2 is FQGTGA. CDR3 region: CASSLRVGRGMSYNEQFF. CDR3 coding DNA: TGTGCCAGCAGCTTAAGAGTGGGGAGGGGAATGTCCTACAATGAGCAGTTCTTC.

This chain connects TRBV19 to TRBJ1-5; 7 bases match TRBD1. V was pared by 6 bases and J by 4 bases, with 9 bases of the junction left unmatched. Germline CDR1 is LNHDA and CDR2 is SQIVND (reference sequence). The CDR3 runs 15 residues. CDR3 bases: TGTGCCAGTAGAGACCCGACAGGGACGAATCAGCCCCAGCATTTT. This gives the protein CASRDPTGTNQPQHF.

The chain is built from TRBV3-1 (or the pseudogene TRBV3-2) and TRBJ1-5; no reliable D call. In germline, CDR1 is LGHDT, CDR2 YNNKEL (reference sequence). The CDR3 spans 13 residues. Trimming took 1 base from V and 5 from J, leaving 6 bases between them. The CDR3 DNA sequence: TGTGCCAGCAGCCAAGCGGGTGATCAGCCCCAGCATTTT. Translated, it gives CASSQAGDQPQHF.

V is TRBV7-9 and J is TRBJ2-3; 7 positions agree with TRBD1. The CDR3 is 14 residues long. Trimming removed 1 base from V and 2 bases from J; junction bases left unmatched: 0. Germline V gene sequence: CDR1 SEHNR, CDR2 FQNEAQ (reference sequence). The CDR3 DNA reads TGTGCCAGCAGCTTAGAGGGGGCCACAGATACGCAGTATTTT. Protein: CASSLEGATDTQYF. Full variable domain (rest looked up from reference TRBV7-9 and TRBJ2-3): DTGVSQNPRHKITKRGQNVTFRCDPISEHNRLYWYRQTLGQGPEFLTYFQNEAQLEKSRLLSDRFSAERPKGSFSTLEIQRTEQGDSAMYLCASSLEGATDTQYFGPGTRLTVL.

This clone was seen a handful of times. The CDR3 sequence is CASSEALDSLTPPQHF. CDR3 in DNA: TGTGCCAGCAGTGAAGCTCTGGACAGCCTTACTCCGCCCCAGCATTTT. The chain uses TRBV6-1 and TRBJ1-5, with D perhaps TRBD1 (6 bases). Germline CDR1 is MNHNS and CDR2 is SASEGT. Trimming pared 0 bases from V and 9 bases from J, leaving 18 bases between. The CDR3 is 16 residues long.

The chain is built from TRBV11-2 and TRBJ2-5, with a possible D match to TRBD1 (5 bases). V dropped 1 base and J dropped 5 bases, with 11 bases sitting between them. This CDR3 has 14 residues. CDR1 and CDR2 from the germline V gene are SGHAT and FQNNGV. CDR3 residues: CASSLGQRAETQYF. The CDR3 bases are TGTGCCAGCAGCTTAGGACAGCGAGCGGAGACCCAGTACTTC.

This clone showed up just a few times. The chain employs TRBV19 and TRBJ1-6; D is unclear. Germline assignment: CDR1 LNHDA and CDR2 SQIVND (reference sequence). This CDR3 is built from 13 residues. Trimming stripped 3 bases from V and 10 bases from J, with 10 bases between. CDR3 sequence (DNA): TGTGCCAGTAGTATTATCACGGGGTCACCCCTCCACTTT. Its translation is CASSIITGSPLHF.

This chain connects TRBV2 to TRBJ2-5, with D perhaps matching TRBD1 (6 bases). This CDR3 is built from 13 residues. CDR1 is SNHLY and CDR2 is FYNNEI in the germline V gene. V was pared by 7 bases and J by 0 bases, with 9 bases between. The CDR3 reads CASTYRDQETQYF. The CDR3 DNA reads as TGTGCCAGCACGTACAGGGACCAAGAGACCCAGTACTTC.

The chain uses TRBV28 and TRBJ1-5, with 8 bases lining up with TRBD1. Germline trimming cut 2 bases from V and 5 bases from J; bases unmatched to any gene: 2. CDR3 size: 14 residues. CDR1 MDHEN and CDR2 SYDVKM come from the germline V gene. CDR3 region: CASSLTGGDQPQHF. CDR3 nucleotides: TGTGCCAGCAGTTTAACAGGGGGGGATCAGCCCCAGCATTTT.

The rearrangement joins TRBV6-5 to TRBJ2-7; 10 positions match TRBD1. The V gene end was trimmed by 8 bases and the J gene end by 3 bases; junction bases not matched to a gene: 10. The CDR3 spans 15 residues. Germline assignment: CDR1 MNHEY and CDR2 SVGAGI. For the CDR3, the DNA is TGTGCCAGCTCAAATATCGGGGACAGGGGCTACGAGCAGTACTTC. Translation gives CASSNIGDRGYEQYF.

The gene calls are TRBV19 and TRBJ2-3; D ambiguous. Germline assignment: CDR1 LNHDA and CDR2 SQIVND (reference sequence). The CDR3 is 14 amino acids. Trimming removed 5 bases at V and 2 bases at J, with 11 bases between. The CDR3 DNA follows: TGTGCCAGTAGTGTTCAGTACCTCACAGATACGCAGTATTTT. It encodes CASSVQYLTDTQYF.

The V and J genes are TRBV5-5 and TRBJ1-5, with a tentative D call TRBD1 (5 bases). Trimming left V 2 bases short and J 4 bases short, with 10 bases between. The CDR3 extends over 14 amino acids. CDR1 is SGHKS and CDR2 is YYEKEE in the germline V gene (reference sequence). DNA of the CDR3: TGTGCCAGCAGCTTTCGCGGGGGAAATCAGCCCCAGCATTTT. Translated: CASSFRGGNQPQHF.

This chain links TRBV9 with TRBJ1-1, with D uncertain. V lost 0 bases, J lost 0 bases, and 6 bases lay in between. Looked up from germline, CDR1 is SGDLS and CDR2 is YYNGEE. The CDR3 has 14 amino acids. In nucleotides, the CDR3 is TGTGCCAGCAGCGTAGCCCCCGTGAACACTGAAGCTTTCTTT. It translates to CASSVAPVNTEAFF.

V gene TRBV28 combines with J gene TRBJ1-5; tentative D call: TRBD1 (6 bases). Trimming took 7 bases from V and 0 from J, leaving 22 bases between them. The germline V gene encodes CDR1 MDHEN and CDR2 SYDVKM. The CDR3 runs 18 residues. CDR3 bases: TGTGCCAGCAAGGGACAACTCATTAGCCGATATAGCAATCAGCCCCAGCATTTT. Residues: CASKGQLISRYSNQPQHF.

V and J are TRBV5-6 and TRBJ1-4; 8 positions match TRBD1. Per germline, CDR1 SGHDT and CDR2 YYEEEE. Losses at the gene ends were 0 bases for V and 6 bases for J; bases not matched to a gene: 7. The CDR3 consists of 16 residues. The CDR3 region has the DNA TGTGCCAGCAGCTTGGCCGGGACAGGCCTCTATGAAAAACTGTTTTTT. Protein sequence: CASSLAGTGLYEKLFF.

This chain uses TRBV29-1 with TRBJ2-5, with 7 bases that match TRBD1. CDR3 length equals 12 residues. Germline lookup yields CDR1 SQVTM and CDR2 ANQGSEA. The V segment lost 7 bases and the J segment 2 bases; nucleotides outside the gene matches: 4. The CDR3 sequence: CSGRTGQETQYF. Here the CDR3 DNA reads TGCAGCGGCCGGACAGGTCAAGAGACCCAGTACTTC.